This T cell receptor beta chain was retrieved from a study of identical twins. Broader study findings: Part of the zero-insertion signal could reflect confounding by invariant MAIT and iNKT cells. Shared out-of-frame alpha sequences (those common to twins) showed excess low generation probability. Abundant beta clonotypes from cord blood had fewer insertions, unlike memory repertoires, which showed none.

Germline lookup yields CDR1 SNHLY and CDR2 FYNNEI. There are 14 residues in the CDR3. Trimming removed 8 bases from V and 0 bases from J, with 13 bases in between. TCRdb reprocessed the 5' RACE reads via MiXCR and lists one record per CDR3 protein. Of 400,000 to 550,000 distinct CDR3 sequences detected, roughly an eighth appear once; the ten largest clones hold more than 0.8%. Every one of the donors was a healthy Caucasian. A few counts support this clonotype. Its antigen is currently unknown. These data were also reused for a study on yellow fever vaccine responses in identical twins.

The sequence came from a woman aged 18-29 years in good health. The chain recombines TRBV2 with TRBJ2-5; TRBD2 is a possible D gene (5 bases). Sequenced: CD4+ T cells sorted from blood. The CDR3 loop is CASSERRYQETQYF. The CDR3 DNA reads TGTGCCAGCTCCGAGAGGAGGTACCAAGAGACCCAGTACTTC.